This TCR beta chain appears in the sequencing data of a study of T cells after yellow fever vaccination. Study outcomes and limitations: Abundant clonotypes (contaminants from the bulk population) could be present in FACS-sorted repertoires.

This clonotype was seen a few times. Antigen unknown. The CDR3 covers 14 residues. Germline CDR1 and CDR2: SGDLS and YYNGEE. V was shortened by 4 bases and J by 10 bases, with 15 bases between the two germline ends. From the 5' RACE reads, TCRdb called clonotypes with MiXCR, one entry per CDR3 protein. The table shows about 260,000 distinct CDR3 sequences, with about 5% occurring only once. The input for sequencing was CD4+ T cells sorted from PBMCs, taken on the day of the yellow fever booster vaccination. V usage is TRBV9 and J usage is TRBJ1-6; D call uncertain. The sequence was obtained from a man younger than 35 who received the YFV17D yellow fever vaccine. The CDR3 coding sequence is TGTGCCAGCAGCCTCGACCCCCCGGGGTCACCCCTCCACTTT. Translating it yields CASSLDPPGSPLHF.